This T cell receptor (beta chain) was documented in a study of identical twins. This clonotype was seen a handful of times. Its specificity is unknown. The CDR3 extends over 15 amino acids. Trimming stripped 6 bases from V and 2 bases from J, with 14 bases between. Template switching added a universal primer binding site, and final cDNA carried unique molecular identifiers. MiXCR, run by TCRdb on the 5' RACE reads, gives a single entry per CDR3 protein. The sample yields around 530,000 distinct CDR3 sequences, roughly 15% seen once. Healthy Caucasians supplied all donations. The study, taken as a whole, reports: Partly confounded zero-insertion analyses could result from invariant MAIT and iNKT cells. Shared out-of-frame alpha sequences (those common to twins) showed excess low generation probability.

The same data also went into a second study, on yellow fever vaccine responses in identical twins.

Sequencing was carried out using CD4+ T cells sorted from blood. The TCR comes from a woman aged 18-29 years in good health. The chain uses TRBV12-3 or TRBV12-4 and TRBJ2-1; D is possibly TRBD2 (6 bases). Here the CDR3 DNA reads TGTGCCAGCAGGCCAGCTGGCGGGACCTACAATGAGCAGTTCTTC. It specifies CASRPAGGTYNEQFF.